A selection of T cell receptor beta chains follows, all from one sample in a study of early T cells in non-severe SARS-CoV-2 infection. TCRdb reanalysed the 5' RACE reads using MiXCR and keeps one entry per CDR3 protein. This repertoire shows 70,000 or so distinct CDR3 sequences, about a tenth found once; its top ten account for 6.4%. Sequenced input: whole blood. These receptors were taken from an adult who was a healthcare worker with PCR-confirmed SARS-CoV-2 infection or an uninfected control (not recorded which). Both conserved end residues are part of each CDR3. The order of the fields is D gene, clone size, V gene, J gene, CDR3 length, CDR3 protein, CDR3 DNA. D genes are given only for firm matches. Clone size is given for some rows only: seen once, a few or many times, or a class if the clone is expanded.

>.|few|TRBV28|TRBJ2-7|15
CASSLAGTATYEQYF
TGTGCCAGCAGTTTGGCCGGGACCGCTACCTACGAGCAGTACTTC
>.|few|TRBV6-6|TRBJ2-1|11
CASSYLYEQFF
TGTGCCAGCAGTTATCTCTATGAGCAGTTCTTC
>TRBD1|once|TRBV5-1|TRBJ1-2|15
CASSLGRQGNYGYTF
TGCGCCAGCAGCTTGGGTCGACAGGGGAACTATGGCTACACCTTC
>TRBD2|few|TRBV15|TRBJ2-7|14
CATSRLAGAYEQYF
TGTGCCACCAGCAGACTAGCGGGAGCCTACGAGCAGTACTTC
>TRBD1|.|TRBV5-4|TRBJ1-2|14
CASKTGSDSYGYTF
TGTGCCAGCAAGACAGGGAGTGACAGCTATGGCTACACCTTC
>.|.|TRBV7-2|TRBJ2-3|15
CASSFGTAYTDTQYF
TGTGCCAGCAGCTTTGGAACCGCTTACACAGATACGCAGTATTTT
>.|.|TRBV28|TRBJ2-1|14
CASSLDRGPDEQFF
TGTGCCAGCAGTCTCGACCGGGGGCCAGATGAGCAGTTCTTC
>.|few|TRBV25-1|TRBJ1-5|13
CASSGGPIQPQHF
TGTGCCAGCAGTGGGGGGCCGATTCAGCCCCAGCATTTT
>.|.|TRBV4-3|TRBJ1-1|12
CASSQQQGEAFF
TGCGCCAGCAGCCAACAACAGGGCGAAGCTTTCTTT
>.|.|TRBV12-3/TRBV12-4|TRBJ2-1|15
CASSLYWGRELEQFF
TGTGCCAGCAGTCTCTACTGGGGCAGGGAATTAGAGCAGTTCTTC
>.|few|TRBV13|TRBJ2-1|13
CASSLGPDNEQFF
TGTGCCAGCAGCCTGGGGCCCGACAATGAGCAGTTCTTC
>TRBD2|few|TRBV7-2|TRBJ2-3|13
CASGSGSADTQYF
TGTGCCAGCGGTAGCGGGAGTGCAGATACGCAGTATTTT
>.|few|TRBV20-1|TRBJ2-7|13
CSAVSRGHYEQYF
TGCAGTGCCGTATCCCGGGGGCACTACGAGCAGTACTTC
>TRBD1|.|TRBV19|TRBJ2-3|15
CASRRGQEFTDTQYF
TGTGCCAGTAGAAGGGGACAGGAGTTCACAGATACGCAGTATTTT
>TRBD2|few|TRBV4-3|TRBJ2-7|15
CASSQLAGAPLEQYF
TGCGCCAGCAGCCAATTAGCGGGAGCCCCCCTCGAGCAGTACTTC
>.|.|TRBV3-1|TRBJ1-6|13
CASSLSQSAPLHF
TGTGCCAGCAGCCTCTCCCAGAGCGCACCCCTCCACTTT
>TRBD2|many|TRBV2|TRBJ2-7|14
CAGGSGSRGGEQYF
TGTGCCGGAGGAAGCGGCAGCCGGGGGGGAGAGCAGTACTTC
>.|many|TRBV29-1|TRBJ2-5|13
CSVSDSAGETQYF
TGCAGCGTTAGCGACAGTGCGGGAGAGACCCAGTACTTC
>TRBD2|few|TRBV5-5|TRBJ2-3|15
CASSLGRTSGDTQYF
TGTGCCAGCAGCTTGGGCCGGACTAGCGGAGATACGCAGTATTTT
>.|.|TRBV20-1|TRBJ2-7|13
CTSLTVPPYEQYF
TGCACATCTTTGACAGTCCCCCCCTACGAGCAGTACTTC
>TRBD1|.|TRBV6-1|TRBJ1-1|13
CASSEHGQGEAFF
TGTGCCAGCAGTGAACATGGACAGGGTGAAGCTTTCTTT
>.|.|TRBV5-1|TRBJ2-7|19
CASSPRGGGKNPSSREQYF
TGCGCCAGCAGCCCCCGAGGGGGGGGGAAAAATCCGTCTTCGCGTGAGCAGTACTTC
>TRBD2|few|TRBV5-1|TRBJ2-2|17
CASSPSTSGSSGGELFF
TGCGCCAGCAGCCCATCGACTAGCGGGAGTTCGGGCGGGGAGCTGTTTTTT
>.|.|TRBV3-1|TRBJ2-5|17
CASSQSQRSGRQETQYF
TGTGCCAGCAGCCAATCCCAAAGATCGGGCCGACAAGAGACCCAGTACTTC